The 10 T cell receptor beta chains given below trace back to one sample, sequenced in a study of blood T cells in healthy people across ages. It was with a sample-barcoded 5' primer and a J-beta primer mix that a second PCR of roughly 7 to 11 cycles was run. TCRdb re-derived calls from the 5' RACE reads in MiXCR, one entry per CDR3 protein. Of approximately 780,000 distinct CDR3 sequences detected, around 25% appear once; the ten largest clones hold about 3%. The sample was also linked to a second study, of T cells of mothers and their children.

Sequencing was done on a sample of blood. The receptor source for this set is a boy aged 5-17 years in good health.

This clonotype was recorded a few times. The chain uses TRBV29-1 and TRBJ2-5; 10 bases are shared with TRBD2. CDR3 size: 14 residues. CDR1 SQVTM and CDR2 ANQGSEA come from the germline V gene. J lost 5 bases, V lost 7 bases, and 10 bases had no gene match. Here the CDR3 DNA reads TGCAGCGGAAGAGCGGGGGGGTTTCATGAGACCCAGTACTTC. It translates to CSGRAGGFHETQYF. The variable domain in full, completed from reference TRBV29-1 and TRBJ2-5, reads SAVISQKPSRDICQRGTSLTIQCQVDSQVTMMFWYRQQPGQSLTLIATANQGSEATYESGFVIDKFPISRPNLTFSTLTVSNMSPEDSSIYLCSGRAGGFHETQYFGPGTRLLVL.

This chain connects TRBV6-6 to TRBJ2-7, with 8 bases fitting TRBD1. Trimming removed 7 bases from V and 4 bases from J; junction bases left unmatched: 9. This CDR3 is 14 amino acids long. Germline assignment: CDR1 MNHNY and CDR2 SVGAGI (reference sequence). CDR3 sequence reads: CASTLGQGGYEQYF. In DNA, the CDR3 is TGTGCCAGCACCCTCGGACAGGGCGGGTACGAGCAGTACTTC.

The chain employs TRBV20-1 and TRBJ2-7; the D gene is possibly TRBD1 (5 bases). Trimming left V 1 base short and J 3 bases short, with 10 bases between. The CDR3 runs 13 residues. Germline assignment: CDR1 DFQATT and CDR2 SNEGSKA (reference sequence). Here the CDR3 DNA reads TGCAGTGCTAGAGGTGGACATGACTACGAGCAGTACTTC. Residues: CSARGGHDYEQYF.

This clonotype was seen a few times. The CDR3 DNA reads as TGCGCCAGCATGAACGTTCCGACAACTGGGGCCAACGTCCTGACTTTC. Protein product: CASMNVPTTGANVLTF. The chain uses TRBV5-1 and TRBJ2-6; D not certain. Germline CDR1 is SGHRS and CDR2 is YFSETQ. The germline V and J ends were trimmed by 6 bases and 2 bases, with 15 bases remaining between them. The CDR3 length is 16 residues.

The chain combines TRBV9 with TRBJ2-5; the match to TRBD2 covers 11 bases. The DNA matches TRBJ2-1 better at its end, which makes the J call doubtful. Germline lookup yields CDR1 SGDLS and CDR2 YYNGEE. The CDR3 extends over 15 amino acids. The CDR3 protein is CASSVSGGASNEQFF. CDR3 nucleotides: TGTGCCAGCAGCGTTAGCGGGGGGGCGAGCAATGAGCAGTTCTTC.

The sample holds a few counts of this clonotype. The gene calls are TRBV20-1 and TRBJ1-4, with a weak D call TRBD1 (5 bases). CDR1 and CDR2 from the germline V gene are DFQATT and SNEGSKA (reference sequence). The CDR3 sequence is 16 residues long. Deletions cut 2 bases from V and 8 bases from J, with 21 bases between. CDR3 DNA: TGCAGTGCTAGAATCCACGGGGACGGACGACAAGAAAAACTGTTTTTT. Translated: CSARIHGDGRQEKLFF.

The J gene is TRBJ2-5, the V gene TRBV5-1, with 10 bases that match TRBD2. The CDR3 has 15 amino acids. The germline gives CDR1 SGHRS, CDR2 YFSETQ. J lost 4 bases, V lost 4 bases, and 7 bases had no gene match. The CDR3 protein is CASSPSGGEGETQYF. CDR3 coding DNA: TGCGCCAGCAGCCCAAGCGGGGGGGAAGGAGAGACCCAGTACTTC.

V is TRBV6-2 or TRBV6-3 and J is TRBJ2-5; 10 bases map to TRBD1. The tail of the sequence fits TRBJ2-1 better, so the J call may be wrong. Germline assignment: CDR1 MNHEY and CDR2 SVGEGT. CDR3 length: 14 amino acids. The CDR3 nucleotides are TGTGCCAGCACCGGGACAGGGGCAGAGAATGAGCAGTTCTTC. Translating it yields CASTGTGAENEQFF.

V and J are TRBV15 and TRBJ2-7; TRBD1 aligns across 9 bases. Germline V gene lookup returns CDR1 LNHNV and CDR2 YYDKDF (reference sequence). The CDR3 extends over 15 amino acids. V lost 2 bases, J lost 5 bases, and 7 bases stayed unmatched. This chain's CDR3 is CATSRPGQGFHEQYF. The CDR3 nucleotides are TGTGCCACCAGCAGACCCGGACAGGGGTTCCACGAGCAGTACTTC.

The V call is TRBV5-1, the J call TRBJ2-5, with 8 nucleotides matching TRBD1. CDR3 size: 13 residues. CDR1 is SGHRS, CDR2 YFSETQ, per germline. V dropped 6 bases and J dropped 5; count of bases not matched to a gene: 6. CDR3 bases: TGCGCCAGCAAGACAGGGGCCGACGAGACCCAGTACTTC. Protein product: CASKTGADETQYF. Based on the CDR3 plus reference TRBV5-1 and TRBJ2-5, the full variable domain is KAGVTQTPRYLIKTRGQQVTLSCSPISGHRSVSWYQQTPGQGLQFLFEYFSETQRNKGNFPGRFSGRQFSNSRSEMNVSTLELGDSALYLCASKTGADETQYFGPGTRLLVL.